A selection of T cell receptor beta chains follows, all from one sample in a study of vaccination and CD4 T cells after COVID-19. Antigens for these TCRs are unknown. TCRdb passed the PCR reads through MiXCR, listing each CDR3 protein once. The repertoire holds about 18,000 distinct CDR3 sequences, around 56% seen once, with 6.6% in the top ten. The sequenced sample was CD4+ T cells from blood, cultured in vitro, obtained before SARS-CoV-2 vaccination. Source of these receptors: a human donor who had recovered from COVID-19. Both conserved end residues are part of each CDR3. Not all rows give a size; the values are once, few, many and, for expanded clones, a class.

v_call,j_call,clone_size,cdr3_aa
TRBV28,TRBJ2-7,NA,CASSPPTGHYEQYF
TRBV5-1,TRBJ1-4,NA,CASSRGGVSEKLFF
TRBV6-1,TRBJ2-1,NA,CASSVLDLGDEQFF
TRBV20-1,TRBJ1-3,NA,CSAGGESGNTIYF
TRBV4-2,TRBJ1-1,once,CASSQEVGGNTEAFF
TRBV7-9,TRBJ2-2,NA,CASTKIGTSRYLARRGGELFF
TRBV7-9,TRBJ1-2,few,CASSFMLNYGYTF
TRBV19,TRBJ2-6,NA,CASITLGGRGGISIGANVLTF
TRBV10-3,TRBJ2-1,NA,CAISESYFGGREQFF
TRBV7-2,TRBJ1-2,NA,CASSFSVQGARDGYTF
TRBV23-1,TRBJ1-5,few,CARCRGTSYSNQPQHF
TRBV27,TRBJ2-2,few,CASSSWATAHPANTGELFF
TRBV7-2,TRBJ2-7,NA,CASSFELAGVYEQYF
TRBV28,TRBJ2-3,NA,CASSLPRTSGRGSTQYF
TRBV6-1,TRBJ1-2,NA,CASSTGTGGSWGYTF
TRBV20-1,TRBJ2-7,few,CSARGLRAPEQYF
TRBV7-3,TRBJ2-5,NA,CASSFTGPSETQYF
TRBV7-3,TRBJ2-3,NA,CASSPGLNTDTQYF
TRBV4-1,TRBJ2-7,NA,CASSQGIDRVGYEQYF
TRBV7-8,TRBJ2-1,NA,CASSRVIGGENEQFF
TRBV11-2,TRBJ2-1,NA,CASSLPRTSGRMNNEQFF
TRBV21-1,TRBJ1-3,few,CASSKVGGRGGNTIYF
TRBV12-3/TRBV12-4,TRBJ2-1,NA,CASSLMASGTREQFF
TRBV27,TRBJ1-1,NA,CASWSDRGQDTEAFF
TRBV15,TRBJ2-5,NA,CATGLGRSRTQYF
TRBV7-2,TRBJ1-2,NA,CASTELTGGLDGYTF
TRBV30,TRBJ1-5,NA,CAWSFGTGDNQPQHF
TRBV20-1,TRBJ1-5,few,CSARETGGWGQPQHF
TRBV20-1,TRBJ2-7,NA,CSARRGPRYEQYF
TRBV2,TRBJ1-5,few,CASSAAGWDQPQHF
TRBV7-9,TRBJ2-7,few,CASSMDRGLAGATYEQYF
TRBV7-9,TRBJ2-2,NA,CASSLRAGGPGELFF
TRBV7-3,TRBJ2-2,once,CASSVQGAGTGELFF
TRBV6-1,TRBJ1-5,NA,CASSEGYSNQPQHF
TRBV27,TRBJ1-2,NA,CASSSHTRSLYGYTF
TRBV7-9,TRBJ1-5,NA,CASSPRHNQPQHF
TRBV2,TRBJ1-1,few,CASSGGISYTEAFF
TRBV5-4,TRBJ2-3,NA,CASSLVRGRVSTDTQYF
TRBV7-3,TRBJ2-2,NA,CASSPVGRAGMGTGELFF
TRBV5-1,TRBJ2-5,few,CASSLIGQGASGVQETQYF
TRBV7-3,TRBJ2-5,NA,CASSLNSDWGTQYF
TRBV6-1,TRBJ2-7,NA,CASSDTDRGHEQYF
TRBV7-3,TRBJ2-1,NA,CASSSSGTTNNEQFF
TRBV24-1,TRBJ1-5,few,CATSVGGQGANQPQHF
TRBV20-1,TRBJ2-5,NA,CSATRLEGAQETQYF
TRBV7-9,TRBJ2-1,NA,CASSLSGSVSYNEQFF
TRBV27,TRBJ2-7,NA,CASSSPSEPRGLQYF
TRBV5-6,TRBJ1-2,few,CASSFQGTFYGYTF
TRBV12-2,TRBJ2-3,NA,CASRFGLAGVRDTQYF
TRBV7-2,TRBJ1-1,NA,CASSLSLNTEAFF
TRBV25-1,TRBJ2-5,once,CASSPWSQETQYF
TRBV15,TRBJ2-3,NA,CATSRGLGRASTDTQYF
TRBV19,TRBJ1-1,NA,CASSMTRNTEAFF